This TCR beta chain was found in a study of shared clonotypes between healthy human individuals. Terminally differentiated effector memory CD45RA+ cells were excluded from the naive CD8 cells, which were CD45RO-negative and positively selected for CCR7. This CDR3 spans 13 amino acids. The germline V and J ends were trimmed by 3 bases and 7 bases, with 10 bases remaining between them. Looked up from germline, CDR1 is SGHVS and CDR2 is FQNEAQ. Profiling relied on immunoSEQ multiplex PCR, and the TCRdb table lists in-frame clones only, not all of them. Here the sample spans about 2 million clones, approximately 95% being singletons.

The sequenced material came from naive CD8+ T cells sorted from blood. The sequence came from a man aged 18 to 30 in good health. The chain couples TRBV7-8 to TRBJ2-1; tentatively, D is TRBD1 (5 bases). The CDR3 DNA is TGTGCCAGCAGCTTCTCAGGGAAGAATGAGCAGTTCTTC. Translating it yields CASSFSGKNEQFF.